Listed here are 20 T cell receptor beta chains from one sample, sequenced in a study of OX40 agonist ivuxolimab in advanced cancers. Produced via immunoSEQ multiplex PCR; TCRdb's table is partial and in-frame only. The data contain some 57,000 clones, around 82% of them singletons. Material: CD4+ or CD8+ T cells sorted from blood, obtained in a trial of the OX40 agonist ivuxolimab. These receptors were taken from an adult with an advanced solid tumor such as melanoma, head and neck, liver or kidney cancer.

The chain uses TRBV4-3 and TRBJ2-7, with 11 bases fitting TRBD2. This CDR3 spans 19 amino acids. Germline V gives CDR1 LGHNA, CDR2 YSLEER. V gave up 0 bases and J gave up 5 bases; unmatched junction bases: 15. The CDR3 region has the DNA TGCGCCAGCAGCCAAGAGCACCGCCCTACTAGCGGGAGAGCTCACGAGCAGTACTTC. Its translation is CASSQEHRPTSGRAHEQYF.

This clone was counted a single time. A read error may account for a junction end that differs from germline. The gene calls are TRBV11-1 and TRBJ2-7, with 9 bases matching TRBD2. Germline values: CDR1 SGHAT, CDR2 FQDESV (reference sequence). This CDR3 contains 14 residues. In nucleotides, the CDR3 is TGTGCCAGCAGCCTAGCGGGAATCTCCTACGAGCAGTACTTC. It specifies CASSLAGISYEQYF.

The chain uses TRBV18 and TRBJ2-1, with a tentative D call TRBD2 (5 bases). Germline V lookup: CDR1 KGHSH, CDR2 LQKENI. The CDR3 runs 15 residues. Trimming cost V 0 bases and J 2 bases, with 8 bases left between them. In DNA form, the CDR3 reads TGTGCCAGCTCACCACCGTTAGCGCCCTACAATGAGCAGTTCTTC. It yields the protein CASSPPLAPYNEQFF. The variable domain in full, completed from reference TRBV18 and TRBJ2-1, reads NAGVMQNPRHLVRRRGQEARLRCSPMKGHSHVYWYRQLPEEGLKFMVYLQKENIIDESGMPKERFSAEFPKEGPSILRIQQVVRGDSAAYFCASSPPLAPYNEQFFGPGTRLTVL.

The chain has TRBV6-1 and TRBJ1-1; 10 bases are a match to TRBD1. V lost 3 bases, J lost 5 bases, and 6 bases stayed unmatched. The CDR3 is 15 residues long. The V gene's germline CDR1 is MNHNS and CDR2 SASEGT. The CDR3 protein is CASSDWTGGETEAFF. In DNA form, the CDR3 reads TGTGCCAGCAGTGACTGGACAGGGGGGGAGACTGAAGCTTTCTTT.

Concerning this clone: At one boundary the junction diverges from the germline segment, which might be a read error. The chain uses TRBV5-1 and TRBJ2-7; the match to TRBD2 covers 8 bases. Germline CDR1 is SGHRS and CDR2 is YFSETQ. The CDR3 is 14 amino acids. CDR3 sequence: CASSLGSGADEQYF. The CDR3 region has the DNA TGTGCCAGCAGCTTGGGTAGCGGGGCGGACGAGCAGTACTTC.

The chain links TRBV7-6 to TRBJ2-3; no reliable D call. The germline CDR1 and CDR2 sequences are SGHVS and FNYEAQ. The CDR3 totals 13 residues. Trimming took off 3 bases at V and 2 bases at J, with 6 bases between the two ends. The CDR3, as DNA: TGTGCCAGCAGCTTCTCAGACACAGATACGCAGTATTTT. Encoded protein: CASSFSDTDTQYF. Together with reference TRBV7-6 and TRBJ2-3, the CDR3 gives the full variable domain: GAGVSQSPRYKVTKRGQDVALRCDPISGHVSLYWYRQALGQGPEFLTYFNYEAQQDKSGLPNDRFSAERPEGSISTLTIQRTEQRDSAMYRCASSFSDTDTQYFGPGTRLTVL.

The rearrangement uses TRBV19 and TRBJ2-3; 13 bases fit TRBD2. Trimming took 6 bases from V and 3 from J; bases not matched to a gene: 6. From germline, CDR1 is LNHDA and CDR2 SQIVND (reference sequence). CDR3 size: 16 residues. CDR3 residues: CASRRTSGSGTDTQYF. CDR3 sequence (DNA): TGTGCCAGTAGGCGGACTAGCGGGAGCGGGACAGATACGCAGTATTTT.

The V and J genes are TRBV6-5 and TRBJ2-1; possibly TRBD1 for D (5 bases). CDR1 is MNHEY and CDR2 is SVGAGI in the germline V gene. V gave up 2 bases and J gave up 4 bases, with 15 bases separating them. There are 16 residues in the CDR3. The DNA for the CDR3 is TGTGCCAGCAGTTACGCGGCCCAGGGCGGATACAATGAGCAGTTCTTC. Its protein product is CASSYAAQGGYNEQFF.

This clone was counted only a few times. The chain joins TRBV11-2 to TRBJ2-7, with 8 bases matching TRBD2. Looked up from germline, CDR1 is SGHAT and CDR2 is FQNNGV. V dropped 1 base and J dropped 7; count of bases not matched to a gene: 6. The CDR3 has 14 residues. The CDR3 bases are TGTGCCAGCAGCTTAGTCCTAGCGGGTTATGAGCAGTACTTC. Protein: CASSLVLAGYEQYF.

The chain combines TRBV19 with TRBJ1-6; 9 bases map to TRBD1. Germline-derived CDR1 and CDR2 are LNHDA and SQIVND (reference sequence). After removal of 5 bases from V and 7 bases from J, the junction contained 6 bases not matched to a gene. The CDR3 runs to 15 residues. DNA for the CDR3: TGTGCCAGTAGTCTATCACAGGGGGCGAATTCACCCCTCCACTTT. Translated: CASSLSQGANSPLHF.

V usage is TRBV7-2 and J usage is TRBJ2-1; 11 nucleotides line up with TRBD2. This CDR3 spans 16 amino acids. V trimming: 5 bases; J trimming: 6 bases; junction bases outside the gene matches: 9. Looked up from germline, CDR1 is SGHTA and CDR2 is FQGNSA. CDR3 in DNA: TGTGCCAGCAGCCCTCTTAGCGGGAGGGCCCTCAATGAGCAGTTCTTC. Protein: CASSPLSGRALNEQFF.

The V call is TRBV5-1, the J call TRBJ2-3, with 12 bases aligning to TRBD2. The ends lost 1 base at V and 7 bases at J; junction bases unmatched: 13. The CDR3 is 18 amino acids. Germline CDR1 is SGHRS and CDR2 is YFSETQ. The CDR3 coding sequence is TGCGCCAGCAGCTTGATAGGTTTACTAGCGGGAGGAGGAAATACGCAGTATTTT. It yields the protein CASSLIGLLAGGGNTQYF.

This chain joins TRBV4-2 and TRBJ2-1; 8 bases line up with TRBD1. The germline V gene encodes CDR1 LGHNA and CDR2 YNFKEQ. The CDR3 spans 16 residues. Trimming cost V 3 bases and J 12 bases; bases outside gene matches: 16. DNA of the CDR3: TGTGCCAGCAGCCATACCGGGACAGGAAGACTAGGGGTGCAGTTCTTC. As protein: CASSHTGTGRLGVQFF.

The chain links TRBV7-8 to TRBJ1-2, with 9 bases matching TRBD1. The length of the CDR3 is 15 residues. J lost 6 bases, V lost 5 bases, and 10 bases had no gene match. From germline, CDR1 is SGHVS and CDR2 FQNEAQ. The CDR3 DNA reads TGTGCCAGCAGCCAATACTCCGGGACAGGGCATGGCTACACCTTC. As protein: CASSQYSGTGHGYTF.

The chain combines TRBV19 with TRBJ1-5, with a possible D match to TRBD1 (5 bases). This CDR3 is built from 16 residues. The V gene's germline CDR1 is LNHDA and CDR2 SQIVND (reference sequence). Trimming removed 7 bases from V and 0 bases from J, with 16 bases in between. The CDR3 DNA reads as TGTGCCAGTATTTCGGCAGGGACTAATAGCAATCAGCCCCAGCATTTT. Translated, it gives CASISAGTNSNQPQHF.

This clone was seen a handful of times. The rearrangement links TRBV30 to TRBJ1-1; D is perhaps TRBD1 (6 bases). V was trimmed by 5 bases and J by 0 bases, leaving 13 bases between them. CDR3 size: 14 residues. Germline V CDR1 and CDR2: GTSNPN, SVGIG (reference sequence). CDR3: CAWDPTGMNTEAFF. CDR3 sequence (DNA): TGTGCCTGGGATCCGACAGGTATGAACACTGAAGCTTTCTTT.

CDR3 DNA: TGTGCCAGCAGTTTCGGACCTCTACAGGTGGGCAATCAGCCCCAGCATTTT. Translating it yields CASSFGPLQVGNQPQHF. The chain is built from TRBV27 and TRBJ1-5, with TRBD1 as a possible D gene (5 bases). Germline CDR1 MNHEY, CDR2 SMNVEV (reference sequence). The CDR3 runs 17 residues. V dropped 3 bases and J dropped 2 bases, with 17 bases sitting between them.

The rearrangement links TRBV20-1 to TRBJ1-2, with D uncertain. Germline V gene lookup returns CDR1 DFQATT and CDR2 SNEGSKA (reference sequence). The ends were cut back, 3 bases at V and 9 bases at J, with 8 bases in the middle. This CDR3 is 10 amino acids long. CDR3 sequence reads: CSASSGSYTF. CDR3 coding DNA: TGCAGTGCTAGTAGCGGTAGCTACACCTTC.

V is TRBV6-1 and J is TRBJ2-5; possibly TRBD1 for D (5 bases). V was cut by 6 bases and J by 3 bases, with 11 bases left in between. The CDR3 has 13 residues. CDR1 is MNHNS and CDR2 is SASEGT in the germline V gene. Written as DNA, the CDR3 is TGTGCCAGCAGGGAACCAGGGAAAGAGACCCAGTACTTC. Translation: CASREPGKETQYF.

The chain is built from TRBV2 and TRBJ2-5, with 7 bases fitting TRBD1. CDR3 length: 12 residues. CDR1 and CDR2 from the germline V gene are SNHLY and FYNNEI. V trimming: 4 bases; J trimming: 7 bases; junction bases outside the gene matches: 3. CDR3 region: CASSAGGSTQYF. The CDR3 bases are TGTGCCAGCAGTGCAGGGGGATCGACCCAGTACTTC.